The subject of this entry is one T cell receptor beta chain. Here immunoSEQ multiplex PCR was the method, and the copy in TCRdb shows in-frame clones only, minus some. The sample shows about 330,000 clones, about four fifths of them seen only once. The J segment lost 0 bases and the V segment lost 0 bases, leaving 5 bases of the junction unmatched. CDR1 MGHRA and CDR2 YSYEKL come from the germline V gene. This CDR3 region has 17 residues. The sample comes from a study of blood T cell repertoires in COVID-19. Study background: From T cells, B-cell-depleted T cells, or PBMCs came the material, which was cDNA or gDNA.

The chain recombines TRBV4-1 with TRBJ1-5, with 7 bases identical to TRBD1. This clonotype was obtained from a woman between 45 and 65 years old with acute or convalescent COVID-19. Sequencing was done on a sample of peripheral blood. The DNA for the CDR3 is TGCGCCAGCAGCCAAGATGGACAGGCATATAGCAATCAGCCCCAGCATTTT. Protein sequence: CASSQDGQAYSNQPQHF.